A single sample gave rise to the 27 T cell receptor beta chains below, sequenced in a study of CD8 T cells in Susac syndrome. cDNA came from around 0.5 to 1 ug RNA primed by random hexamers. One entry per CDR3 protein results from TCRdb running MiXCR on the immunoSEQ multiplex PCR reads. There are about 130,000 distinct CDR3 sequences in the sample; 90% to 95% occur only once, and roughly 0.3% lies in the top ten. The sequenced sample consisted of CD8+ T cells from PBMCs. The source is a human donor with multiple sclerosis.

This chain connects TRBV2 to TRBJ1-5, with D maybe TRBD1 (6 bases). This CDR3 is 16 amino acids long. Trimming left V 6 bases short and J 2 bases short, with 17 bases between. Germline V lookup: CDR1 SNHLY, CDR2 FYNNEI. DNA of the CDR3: TGTGCCAGCAGGAACGGGGGGCTAGGGGGCAATCAGCCCCAGCATTTT. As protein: CASRNGGLGGNQPQHF.

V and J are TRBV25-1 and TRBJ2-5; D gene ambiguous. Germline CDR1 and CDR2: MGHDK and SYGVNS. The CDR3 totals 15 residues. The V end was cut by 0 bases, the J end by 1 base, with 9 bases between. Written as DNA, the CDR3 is TGTGCCAGCAGTGAATATCCAGGCATCCAAGAGACCCAGTACTTC. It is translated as CASSEYPGIQETQYF.

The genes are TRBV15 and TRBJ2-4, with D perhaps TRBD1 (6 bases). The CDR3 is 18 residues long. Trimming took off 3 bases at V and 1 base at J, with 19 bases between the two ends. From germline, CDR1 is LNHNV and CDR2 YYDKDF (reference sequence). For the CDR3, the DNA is TGTGCCACCAGCAGTTTGACAGGCGGATCGATGGCCAAAAACATTCAGTACTTC. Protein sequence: CATSSLTGGSMAKNIQYF.

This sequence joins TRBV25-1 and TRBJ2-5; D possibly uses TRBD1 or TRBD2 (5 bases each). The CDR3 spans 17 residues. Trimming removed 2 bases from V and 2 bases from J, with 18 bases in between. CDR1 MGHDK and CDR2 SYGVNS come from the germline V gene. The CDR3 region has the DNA TGTGCCAGCAGTGAAAGTGGGGGAACACTCGGGCAAGAGACCCAGTACTTC. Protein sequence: CASSESGGTLGQETQYF.

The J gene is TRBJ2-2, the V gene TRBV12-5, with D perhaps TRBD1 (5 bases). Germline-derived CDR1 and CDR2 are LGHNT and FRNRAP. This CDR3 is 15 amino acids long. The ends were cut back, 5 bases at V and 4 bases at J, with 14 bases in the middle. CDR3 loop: CASGQTAPGTGELFF. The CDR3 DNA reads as TGTGCTAGTGGTCAGACAGCGCCGGGCACCGGGGAGCTGTTTTTT. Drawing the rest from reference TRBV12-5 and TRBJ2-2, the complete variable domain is DARVTQTPRHKVTEMGQEVTMRCQPILGHNTVFWYRQTMMQGLELLAYFRNRAPLDDSGMPKDRFSAEMPDATLATLKIQPSEPRDSAVYFCASGQTAPGTGELFFGEGSRLTVL.

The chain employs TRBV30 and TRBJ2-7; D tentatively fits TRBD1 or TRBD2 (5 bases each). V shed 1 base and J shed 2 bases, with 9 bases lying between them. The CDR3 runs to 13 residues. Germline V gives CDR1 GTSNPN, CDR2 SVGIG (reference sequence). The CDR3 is CAWSEGRAYEQYF. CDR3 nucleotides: TGTGCCTGGAGTGAGGGGCGGGCCTACGAGCAGTACTTC. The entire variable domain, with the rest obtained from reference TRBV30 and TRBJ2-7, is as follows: SQTIHQWPATLVQPVGSPLSLECTVEGTSNPNLYWYRQAAGRGLQLLFYSVGIGQISSEVPQNLSASRPQDRQFILSSKKLLLSDSGFYLCAWSEGRAYEQYFGPGTRLTVT.

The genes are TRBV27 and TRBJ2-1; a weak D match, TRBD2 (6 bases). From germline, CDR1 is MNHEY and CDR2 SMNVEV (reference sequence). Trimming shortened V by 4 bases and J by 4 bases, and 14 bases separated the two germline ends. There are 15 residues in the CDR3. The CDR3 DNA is TGTGCCAGCAGTTCGTACTCCGGGACTTACAATGAGCAGTTCTTC. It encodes CASSSYSGTYNEQFF.

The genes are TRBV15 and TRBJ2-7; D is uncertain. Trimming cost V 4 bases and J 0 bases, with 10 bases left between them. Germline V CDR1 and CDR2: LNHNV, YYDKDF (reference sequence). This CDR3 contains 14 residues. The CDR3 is CATSTDTSSYEQYF. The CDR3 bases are TGTGCCACCAGCACAGACACGAGCTCCTACGAGCAGTACTTC.

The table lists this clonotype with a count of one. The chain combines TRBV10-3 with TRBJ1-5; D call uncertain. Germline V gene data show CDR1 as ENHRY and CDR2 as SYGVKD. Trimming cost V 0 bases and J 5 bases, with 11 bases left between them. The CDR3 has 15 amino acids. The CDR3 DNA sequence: TGTGCCATCAGTGAGTCGAACGGCCCGGATCAGCCCCAGCATTTT. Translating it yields CAISESNGPDQPQHF.

CDR3 sequence reads: CSAGEFATEVGSPLHF. The CDR3 nucleotides are TGCAGTGCTGGCGAGTTTGCTACGGAAGTAGGTTCACCCCTCCACTTT. The gene calls are TRBV20-1 and TRBJ1-6; D unclear. V was trimmed by 5 bases and J by 9 bases, leaving 23 bases between them. The CDR3 runs to 16 residues. The V gene's germline CDR1 is DFQATT and CDR2 SNEGSKA (reference sequence).

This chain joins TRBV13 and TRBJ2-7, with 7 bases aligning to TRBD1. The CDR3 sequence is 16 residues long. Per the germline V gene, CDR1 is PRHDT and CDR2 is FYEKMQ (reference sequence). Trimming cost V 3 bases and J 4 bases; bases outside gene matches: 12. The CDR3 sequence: CASSFNADRFPYEQYF. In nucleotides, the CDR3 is TGTGCCAGCAGCTTCAACGCGGACAGGTTTCCTTACGAGCAGTACTTC.

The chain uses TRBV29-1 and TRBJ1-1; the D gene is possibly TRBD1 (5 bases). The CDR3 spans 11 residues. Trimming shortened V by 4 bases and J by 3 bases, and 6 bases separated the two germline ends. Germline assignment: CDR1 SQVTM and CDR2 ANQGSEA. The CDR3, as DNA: TGCAGCGTTGTAGGGGACACTGAAGCTTTCTTT. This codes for CSVVGDTEAFF.

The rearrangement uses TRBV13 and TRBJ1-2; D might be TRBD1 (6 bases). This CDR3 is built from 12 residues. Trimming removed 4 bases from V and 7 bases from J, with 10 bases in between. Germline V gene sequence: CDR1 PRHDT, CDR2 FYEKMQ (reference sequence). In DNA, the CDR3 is TGTGCCAGCAGCTCTGAGGGGGTTGGCTACACCTTC. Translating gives CASSSEGVGYTF.

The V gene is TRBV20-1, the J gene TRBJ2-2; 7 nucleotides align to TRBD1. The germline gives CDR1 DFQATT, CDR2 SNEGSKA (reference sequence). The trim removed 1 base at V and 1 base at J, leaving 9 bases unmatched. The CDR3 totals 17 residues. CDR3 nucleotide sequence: TGCAGTGCTAGAGTCCGGGACAGATCTTGGAACACCGGGGAGCTGTTTTTT. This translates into CSARVRDRSWNTGELFF.

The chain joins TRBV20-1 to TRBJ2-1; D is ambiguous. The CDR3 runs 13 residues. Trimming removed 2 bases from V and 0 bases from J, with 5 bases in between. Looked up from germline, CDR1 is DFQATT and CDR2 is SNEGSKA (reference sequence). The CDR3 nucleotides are TGCAGTGCTAGATACAGCTCCTACAATGAGCAGTTCTTC. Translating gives CSARYSSYNEQFF.

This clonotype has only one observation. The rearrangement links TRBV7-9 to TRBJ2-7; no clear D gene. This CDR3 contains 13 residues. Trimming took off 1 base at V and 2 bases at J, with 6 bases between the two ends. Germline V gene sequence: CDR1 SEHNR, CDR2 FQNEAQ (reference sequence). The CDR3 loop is CASSLVWAYEQYF. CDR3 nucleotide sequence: TGTGCCAGCAGCTTAGTGTGGGCCTACGAGCAGTACTTC.

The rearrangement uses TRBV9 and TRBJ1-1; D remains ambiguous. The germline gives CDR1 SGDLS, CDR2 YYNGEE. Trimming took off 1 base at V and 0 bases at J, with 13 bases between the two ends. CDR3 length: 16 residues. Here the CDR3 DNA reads TGTGCCAGCAGCGTACTAGACACCAAGGTGAACACTGAAGCTTTCTTT. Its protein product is CASSVLDTKVNTEAFF.

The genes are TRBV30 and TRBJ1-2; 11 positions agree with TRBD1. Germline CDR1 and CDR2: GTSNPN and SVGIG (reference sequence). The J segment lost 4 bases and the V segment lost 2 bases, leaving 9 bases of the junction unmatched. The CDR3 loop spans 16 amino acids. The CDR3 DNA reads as TGTGCCTGGAGTCCTCGGACAGGGGGCGCATTCTATGGCTACACCTTC. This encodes CAWSPRTGGAFYGYTF.

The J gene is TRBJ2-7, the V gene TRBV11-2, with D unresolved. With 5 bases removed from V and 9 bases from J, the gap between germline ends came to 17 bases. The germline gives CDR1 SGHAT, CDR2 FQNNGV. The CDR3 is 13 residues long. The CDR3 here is CASSVRPPDGQYF. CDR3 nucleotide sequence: TGTGCCAGCAGCGTTAGACCTCCCGACGGGCAGTACTTC.

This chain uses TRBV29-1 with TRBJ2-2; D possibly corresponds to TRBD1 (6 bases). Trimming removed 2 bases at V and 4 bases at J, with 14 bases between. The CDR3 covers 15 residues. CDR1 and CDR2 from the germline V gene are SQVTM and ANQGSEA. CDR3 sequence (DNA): TGCAGCGTTGAAAGGGCAGGGGCGATCACCGGGGAGCTGTTTTTT. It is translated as CSVERAGAITGELFF.

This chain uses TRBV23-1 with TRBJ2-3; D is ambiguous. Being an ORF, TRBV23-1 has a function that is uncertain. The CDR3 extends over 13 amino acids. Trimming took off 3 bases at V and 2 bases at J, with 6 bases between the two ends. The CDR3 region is CASSQSFTDTQYF. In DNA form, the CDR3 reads TGCGCCAGCAGTCAGTCCTTCACAGATACGCAGTATTTT.

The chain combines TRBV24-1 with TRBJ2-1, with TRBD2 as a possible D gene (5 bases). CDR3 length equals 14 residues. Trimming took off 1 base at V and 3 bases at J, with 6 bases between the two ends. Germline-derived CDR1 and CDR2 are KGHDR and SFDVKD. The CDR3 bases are TGTGCCACCAGTGATTTAGAGGGCTACAATGAGCAGTTCTTC. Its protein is CATSDLEGYNEQFF.

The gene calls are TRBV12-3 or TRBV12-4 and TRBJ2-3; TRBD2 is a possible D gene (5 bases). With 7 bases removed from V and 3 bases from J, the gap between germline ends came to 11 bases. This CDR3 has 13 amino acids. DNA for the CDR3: TGTGCCAGCACCACCGGGGTGACAGATACGCAGTATTTT. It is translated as CASTTGVTDTQYF.

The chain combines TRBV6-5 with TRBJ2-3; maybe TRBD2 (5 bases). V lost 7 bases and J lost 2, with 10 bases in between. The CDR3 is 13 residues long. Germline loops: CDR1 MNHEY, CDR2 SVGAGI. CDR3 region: CASTKRLTDTQYF. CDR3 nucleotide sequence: TGTGCCAGCACCAAGCGGCTCACAGATACGCAGTATTTT.

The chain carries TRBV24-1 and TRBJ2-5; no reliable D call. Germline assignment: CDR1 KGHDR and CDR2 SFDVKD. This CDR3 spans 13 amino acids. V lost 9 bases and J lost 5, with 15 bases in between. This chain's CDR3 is CATRPSLGETQYF. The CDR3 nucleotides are TGTGCCACCCGGCCCAGCCTCGGGGAGACCCAGTACTTC.

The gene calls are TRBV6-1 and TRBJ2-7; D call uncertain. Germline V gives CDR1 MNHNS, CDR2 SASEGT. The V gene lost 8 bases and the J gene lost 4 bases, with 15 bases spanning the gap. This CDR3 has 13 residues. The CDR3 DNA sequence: TGTGCCAGCTGGGCTAACTCAAGGTACGAGCAGTACTTC. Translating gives CASWANSRYEQYF.

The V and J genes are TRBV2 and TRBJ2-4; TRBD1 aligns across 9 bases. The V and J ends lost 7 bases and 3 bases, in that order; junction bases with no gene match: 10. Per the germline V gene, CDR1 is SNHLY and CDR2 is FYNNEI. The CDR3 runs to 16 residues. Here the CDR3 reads CASTKQGASVKNIQYF. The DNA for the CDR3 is TGTGCCAGCACTAAACAGGGGGCCTCGGTCAAAAACATTCAGTACTTC.